The text below deals with one T cell receptor beta chain. What this receptor recognizes is not known. Base qualities are not provided; no much larger clone lies one nucleotide away. There are 15 amino acids in the CDR3, from cysteine to phenylalanine inclusive. The kept DNA is CDR3 alone, 45 bases in frame from the first base. V was cut back by 5 bases and J by 0 bases, leaving a gap of 13 bases between them. CDR1 MDHEN and CDR2 SYDVKM were looked up in the germline V gene. One collaborating source in Seattle enrolled patients while the patients were actively infected and followed the patients over time throughout the course of disease. Each collaborating institution followed its own protocols to collect whole blood in K2EDTA tubes. For TCRbeta analysis, collaborator samples were shipped as frozen whole blood, as isolated PBMCs, or as DNA extracted from either sample type. The entry originates in a study of blood T cell repertoires in COVID-19 (dated by TCRdb to 2020 to 2022). For context, the study as a whole: Samples covering the acute and convalescent phases of COVID-19 were provided by collaborators in the United States, Italy and Spain. The prospective study material was composed of cDNA or gDNA derived from T cells, B-cell-depleted T cells, or PBMCs. The dataset comprised deeply sampled blood TCRbeta repertoires from subjects exposed to, actively infected with, or recovered from COVID-19. The repertoires were released in a freely available public database intended as a resource for research on the immune response to SARS-CoV-2. The samples were drawn from two sources: the first 160 participants of the ongoing ImmuneRACE study, and over 1,000 subjects contributed by 6 global collaborators. Nearly every sample came with metadata listing a de-identified subject ID, COVID-19 status, age in years and sex. Where HLA class I and class II types were available, the types were taken from metadata supplied by the sample provider, not from assay-based typing. Summary of the overall study and its limitations: Clinical and demographic metadata were provided uncurated, with the amount varying by source and participant.

TCRbeta CDR3 regions were amplified from genomic DNA by means of the immunoSEQ Assay, a bias-controlled multiplex PCR. In the source study's methods: The number of nucleated cells in each sample was estimated by amplification of reference gene primers within the assay. To quantify the absolute abundance of each unique TCRbeta CDR3 rearrangement, sequence reads were collapsed and filtered. Productive Simpson clonality was computed per sample as the square root of Simpson's diversity index over productive rearrangements. TCRdb's version of the immuneACCESS table is confined to in-frame rearrangements and falls short of the full clone set. An unresolved V gene accounts for under half of the shortfall where checked; the remainder is of unknown origin. The DNA was the basis for D and trimming; V, J and clone size are from that table. In all, the sample holds roughly 87,000 clones, and about 85% of those were seen once. Of the sample, approximately 3% falls within the top ten clones.

The chain is encoded by TRBV28 joined to TRBJ1-2, with the D gene call left open. Sequencing used peripheral blood. The receptor was isolated from an elderly woman with COVID-19, enrolled during active disease. The nucleotide sequence is given as TGTGCCAGCAGTGTTTTGCAGGCCGCTAACTATGGCTACACCTTC. Its protein reads: CASSVLQAANYGYTF.